Presented here are 11 T cell receptor beta chains from one specimen sequenced in a study of beta chain features in type 1 diabetes (dated by TCRdb to 2016 to 2019). To prepare the library, the immunoSEQ multiplex PCR assay was applied. The entire amount of isolated RNA was reverse transcribed using the High Capacity cDNA Reverse Transcription Kit, so the sequenced TCRB transcripts were expressed ones. Drawn from immuneACCESS, this table holds only the in-frame rearrangements with V and J called that TCRdb kept. Clones are partly lost; checked studies trace under half to an unresolved V gene and leave the rest unexplained. Recorded for this sample are almost 250,000 clones; over 12% of them occurred a single time. About 0.03% of the sample lies in the top ten. Material: naive CD4+ T cells from blood. The sample's cell subset or site label is to be understood as: true naive CD4+ T cells. These receptors were obtained from a woman aged 35 to 49 in good health.

This clone was recorded a few times. The V and J genes are TRBV7-2 and TRBJ2-3, with D possibly TRBD1 on 5 matching bases. This CDR3 region has 14 residues. Germline CDR1 and CDR2: SGHTA and FQGNSA. V was trimmed by 3 bases and J by 3 bases, leaving 10 bases between them. CDR3 amino acids: CASSFRASTDTQYF. The CDR3 DNA is TGTGCCAGCAGCTTCAGGGCCTCGACAGATACGCAGTATTTT.

This clone was picked up a small number of times. This rearrangement joins TRBV2 to TRBJ2-7; the match to TRBD2 covers 7 bases. In germline, CDR1 is SNHLY, CDR2 FYNNEI. V was clipped by 6 bases and J by 6 bases; unmatched bases: 8. The CDR3 consists of 13 residues. CDR3 protein: CASSARWEGEQYF. The CDR3 DNA is TGTGCCAGCAGCGCCCGGTGGGAGGGCGAGCAGTACTTC. Full variable domain (outside the CDR3, taken from reference TRBV2 and TRBJ2-7): EPEVTQTPSHQVTQMGQEVILRCVPISNHLYFYWYRQILGQKVEFLVSFYNNEISEKSEIFDDQFSVERPDGSNFTLKIRSTKLEDSAMYFCASSARWEGEQYFGPGTRLTVT.

The chain employs TRBV18 and TRBJ2-7, with 9 bases fitting TRBD2. The CDR3 has 15 residues. Germline V gives CDR1 KGHSH, CDR2 LQKENI. V shed 0 bases and J 5 bases; nucleotides not matched to a gene: 5. DNA of the CDR3: TGTGCCAGCTCACCACCGGCTAGCGGGGACCACGAGCAGTACTTC. Protein: CASSPPASGDHEQYF.

This rearrangement joins TRBV7-9 to TRBJ2-1, with 7 bases aligning to TRBD2. Losses at the gene ends were 5 bases for V and 0 bases for J; bases not matched to a gene: 7. CDR1 is SEHNR, CDR2 FQNEAQ, per germline (reference sequence). The CDR3 extends over 16 amino acids. The CDR3 DNA is TGTGCCAGCAGCCTTAGCGGGCCCCGCTCCTACAATGAGCAGTTCTTC. Translation: CASSLSGPRSYNEQFF. Full variable domain (remainder filled in from reference TRBV7-9 and TRBJ2-1): DTGVSQNPRHKITKRGQNVTFRCDPISEHNRLYWYRQTLGQGPEFLTYFQNEAQLEKSRLLSDRFSAERPKGSFSTLEIQRTEQGDSAMYLCASSLSGPRSYNEQFFGPGTRLTVL.

V gene TRBV2 combines with J gene TRBJ2-5, with TRBD1 matching over 9 bases. Per germline, CDR1 SNHLY and CDR2 FYNNEI. The CDR3 runs to 15 residues. V lost 7 bases, J lost 0 bases, and 6 bases stayed unmatched. The CDR3 is CASKGDRDNQETQYF. The CDR3 DNA reads TGTGCCAGCAAAGGGGACAGGGACAACCAAGAGACCCAGTACTTC. Variable domain in full (rest from reference TRBV2 and TRBJ2-5): EPEVTQTPSHQVTQMGQEVILRCVPISNHLYFYWYRQILGQKVEFLVSFYNNEISEKSEIFDDQFSVERPDGSNFTLKIRSTKLEDSAMYFCASKGDRDNQETQYFGPGTRLLVL.

V and J are TRBV5-4 and TRBJ2-3; possible D gene TRBD2, 6 bases. Germline values: CDR1 SGHNT, CDR2 YYREEE (reference sequence). CDR3 length equals 13 residues. The ends were cut back, 7 bases at V and 2 bases at J, with 11 bases in the middle. DNA for the CDR3: TGTGCCAGCGGCTCTAGCGTCACAGATACGCAGTATTTT. Translating it yields CASGSSVTDTQYF.

This clone turned up a few times. This sequence joins TRBV5-1 and TRBJ2-5, with D tentatively TRBD2 (5 bases). The length of the CDR3 is 14 residues. V lost 2 bases, J lost 1 base, and 9 bases lay in between. Looked up from germline, CDR1 is SGHRS and CDR2 is YFSETQ. CDR3 loop: CASSFGVTQETQYF. DNA of the CDR3: TGCGCCAGCAGCTTCGGGGTGACCCAAGAGACCCAGTACTTC.

This clone was detected only a few times. This chain joins TRBV6-6 and TRBJ1-2, with D perhaps matching TRBD1 (6 bases). Trimming pared 5 bases from V and 2 bases from J, leaving 9 bases between. The CDR3 has 13 residues. Looked up from germline, CDR1 is MNHNY and CDR2 is SVGAGI (reference sequence). The CDR3 region is CASSNRENYGYTF. The CDR3 nucleotides are TGTGCCAGCAGTAACAGGGAAAACTATGGCTACACCTTC.

This clone was found a few times. The chain recombines TRBV6-4 with TRBJ1-2; 9 bases map to TRBD1. Germline CDR1 is MRHNA and CDR2 is SNTAGT. Unmatched junction bases numbered 5, after V lost 4 bases and J lost 5 bases. This CDR3 region has 14 residues. CDR3 nucleotides: TGTGCCAGCAGTGTTAGACAGGGGGATTATGGCTACACCTTC. Protein product: CASSVRQGDYGYTF.

This clone turned up a few times. The chain couples TRBV2 to TRBJ1-6; 9 bases are a match to TRBD1. Trimming at V came to 11 bases and at J to 5 bases, leaving 10 bases not matched to a gene. From germline, CDR1 is SNHLY and CDR2 FYNNEI. The CDR3 consists of 15 residues. CDR3 protein: CAWTTRTGDNSPLHF. The CDR3 DNA reads TGTGCCTGGACCACCCGGACAGGGGATAATTCACCCCTCCACTTT.

The CDR3 spells CASSLLSGLAGLETQYF. The CDR3 DNA reads as TGTGCCAGCAGCTTGCTGTCGGGACTAGCGGGGCTGGAGACCCAGTACTTC. This chain connects TRBV5-4 to TRBJ2-5; TRBD2 matches at 13 bases. Germline CDR1 reads SGHNT; CDR2 reads YYREEE (reference sequence). The CDR3 is 17 residues long. The V and J ends lost 1 base and 5 bases, in that order; junction bases with no gene match: 8.